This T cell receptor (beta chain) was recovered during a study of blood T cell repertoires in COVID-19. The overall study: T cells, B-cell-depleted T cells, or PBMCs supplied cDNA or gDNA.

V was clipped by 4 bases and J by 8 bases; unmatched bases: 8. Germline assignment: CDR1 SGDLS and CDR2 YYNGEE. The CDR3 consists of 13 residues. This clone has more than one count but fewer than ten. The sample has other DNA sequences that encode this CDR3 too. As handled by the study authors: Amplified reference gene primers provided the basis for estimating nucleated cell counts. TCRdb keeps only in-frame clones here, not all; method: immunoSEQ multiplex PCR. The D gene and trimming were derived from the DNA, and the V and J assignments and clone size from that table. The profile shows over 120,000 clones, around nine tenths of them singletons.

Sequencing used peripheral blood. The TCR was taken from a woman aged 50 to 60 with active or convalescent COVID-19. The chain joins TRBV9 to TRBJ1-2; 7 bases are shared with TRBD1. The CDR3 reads CASSPGGLGGYTF. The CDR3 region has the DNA TGTGCCAGCAGCCCAGGGGGACTCGGCGGCTACACCTTC.